Described below is a single T cell receptor beta chain sequence and its context. What it binds is unknown. The primer mix had 60 Vbeta and 13 Jbeta primers. Only in-frame clones appear in the TCRdb table, and some are missing; sequencing was by immunoSEQ multiplex PCR. The sample lists about 140,000 clones; over 60% were seen once. The data were taken from a study of cytomegalovirus exposure and HLA in healthy donors. Trimming took 4 bases from V and 4 from J, leaving 10 bases between them. The CDR3 consists of 12 residues. Germline V gives CDR1 GTSNPN, CDR2 SVGIG (reference sequence). The study, taken as a whole, reports: Three of the chains that were CMV-associated were confirmed in vitro to be specific for CMV antigens. As a later analysis revealed, most CMV-associated TCR beta chains appeared HLA-restricted. It was taken for granted in presence/absence analyses that sequencing depth across donors was roughly uniform.

V usage is TRBV30 and J usage is TRBJ1-2; D call uncertain. Sequencing was performed on PBMCs. This TCR was sampled from a man in his forties or fifties in good health and CMV-seronegative. The CDR3 DNA is TGTGCCTGGAAGGTGACTCGCTATGGCTACACCTTC. It yields the protein CAWKVTRYGYTF.